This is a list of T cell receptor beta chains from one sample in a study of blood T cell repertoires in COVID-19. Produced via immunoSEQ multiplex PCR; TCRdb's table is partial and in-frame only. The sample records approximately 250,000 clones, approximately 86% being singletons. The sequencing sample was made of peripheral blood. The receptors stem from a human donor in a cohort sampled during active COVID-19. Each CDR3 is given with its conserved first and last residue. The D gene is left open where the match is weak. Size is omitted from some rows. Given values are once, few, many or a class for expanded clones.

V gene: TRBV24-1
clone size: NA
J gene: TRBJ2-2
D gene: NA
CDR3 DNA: TGTGCCACCAGTGATCACCAGGGTTCGAGCACCGGGGAGCTGTTTTTT
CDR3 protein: CATSDHQGSSTGELFF

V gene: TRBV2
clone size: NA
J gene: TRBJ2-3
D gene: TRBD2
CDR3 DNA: TGTGCCAGCAGTCCCTGGACTAGCGGTTTCACAGATACGCAGTATTTT
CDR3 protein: CASSPWTSGFTDTQYF

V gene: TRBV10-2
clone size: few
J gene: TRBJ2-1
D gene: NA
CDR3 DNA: TGCGCCAGCAGTGCAGGGGAGGGCTACAATGAGCAGTTCTTC
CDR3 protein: CASSAGEGYNEQFF

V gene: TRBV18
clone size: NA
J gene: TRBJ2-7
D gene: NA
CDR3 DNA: TGTGCCAGCTCACCGACAGATATAAACTCCTACGAGCAGTACTTC
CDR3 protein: CASSPTDINSYEQYF

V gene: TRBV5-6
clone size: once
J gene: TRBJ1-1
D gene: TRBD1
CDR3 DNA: TGTGCCAGCAGCGCCGACAGGGGGCGAGAAACTGAAGCTTTCTTT
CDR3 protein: CASSADRGRETEAFF

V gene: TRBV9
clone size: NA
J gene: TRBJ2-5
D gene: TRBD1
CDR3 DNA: TGTGCCAGCAGCGATAGACAGGGGGGAGAGACCCAGTACTTC
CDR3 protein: CASSDRQGGETQYF

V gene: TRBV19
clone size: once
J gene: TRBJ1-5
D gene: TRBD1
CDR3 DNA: TGTGCCAGTAGTGCGGACAGGGAGGGAAGTCAGCCCCAGCATTTT
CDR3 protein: CASSADREGSQPQHF

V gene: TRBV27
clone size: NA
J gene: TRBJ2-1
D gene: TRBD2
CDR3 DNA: TGTGCCAGCAGTTTAGGAGGACTAGCGGGAAGTCAGTCCTACAATGAGCAGTTCTTC
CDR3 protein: CASSLGGLAGSQSYNEQFF

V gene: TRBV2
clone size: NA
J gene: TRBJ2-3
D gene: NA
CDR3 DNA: TGTGCCAGCCGGGGGAGGCCAACGTCTGGGGATACGCAGTATTTT
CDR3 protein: CASRGRPTSGDTQYF

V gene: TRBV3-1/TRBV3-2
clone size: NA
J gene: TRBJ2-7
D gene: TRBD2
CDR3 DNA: TGTGCCAGCAGCCAAAGGAGGGGAGCGGGAGGATACGGCGAGCAGTACTTC
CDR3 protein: CASSQRRGAGGYGEQYF

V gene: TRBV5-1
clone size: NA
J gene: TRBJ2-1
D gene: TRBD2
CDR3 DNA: TGCGCCAGCAGCGCGGGGGGGCGGTACTACAATGAGCAGTTCTTC
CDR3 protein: CASSAGGRYYNEQFF

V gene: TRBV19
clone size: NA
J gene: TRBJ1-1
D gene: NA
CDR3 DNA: TGTGCCAGTTTGGGGATAGACAGGGAAGCTTTCTTT
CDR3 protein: CASLGIDREAFF

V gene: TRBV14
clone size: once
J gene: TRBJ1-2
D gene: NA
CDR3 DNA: TGTGCCAGCAGCCCGGGGACTGACTATGGCTACACCTTC
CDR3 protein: CASSPGTDYGYTF

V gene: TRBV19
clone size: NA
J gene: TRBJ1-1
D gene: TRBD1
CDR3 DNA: TGTGCCAGTAGTCCCCTGACAGGGGGAAACACTGAAGCTTTCTTT
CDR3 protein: CASSPLTGGNTEAFF

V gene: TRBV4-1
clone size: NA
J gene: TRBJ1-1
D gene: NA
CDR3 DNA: TGCGCCAGCAGCCGCCCGACAGAGAACACTGAAGCTTTCTTT
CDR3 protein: CASSRPTENTEAFF

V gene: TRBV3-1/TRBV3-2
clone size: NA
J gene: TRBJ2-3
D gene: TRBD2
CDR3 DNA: TGTGCCAGCAGCCCGCTGAGACTAGCGGGAGGAGATACGCAGTATTTT
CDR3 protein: CASSPLRLAGGDTQYF

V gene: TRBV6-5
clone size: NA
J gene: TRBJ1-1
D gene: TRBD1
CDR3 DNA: TGTGCCAGCAGTTATCGGGGGACAGGGCAGGACACTGAAGCTTTCTTT
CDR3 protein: CASSYRGTGQDTEAFF

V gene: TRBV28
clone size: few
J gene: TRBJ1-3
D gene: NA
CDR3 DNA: TGTGCCAGCAGTTCTCCTAGAAACACCATATATTTT
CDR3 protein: CASSSPRNTIYF

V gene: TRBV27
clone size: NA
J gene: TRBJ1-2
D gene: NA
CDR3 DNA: TGTGCCAGCAGCGGATTTGGTGAGGGTAACTATGGCTACACCTTC
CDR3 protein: CASSGFGEGNYGYTF

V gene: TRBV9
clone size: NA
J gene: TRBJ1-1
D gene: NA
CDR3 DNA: TGTGCCAGCAGCGTAGTGTCGTACACTGAAGCTTTCTTT
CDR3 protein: CASSVVSYTEAFF

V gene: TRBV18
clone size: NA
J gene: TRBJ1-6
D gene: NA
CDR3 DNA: TGTGCCAGCTCACCACCCGGCGGGTATAATTCACCCCTCCACTTT
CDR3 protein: CASSPPGGYNSPLHF

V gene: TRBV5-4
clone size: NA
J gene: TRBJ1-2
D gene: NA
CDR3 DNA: TGTGCCAGCAGTTTAGGGGTCGGCTACACCTTC
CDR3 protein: CASSLGVGYTF

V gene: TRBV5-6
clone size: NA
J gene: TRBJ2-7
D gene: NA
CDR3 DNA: TGTGCCAGCAGCTTGGACAGAACCTACGAGCAGTACTTC
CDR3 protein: CASSLDRTYEQYF

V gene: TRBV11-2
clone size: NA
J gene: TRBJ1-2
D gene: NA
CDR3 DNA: TGTGCCAGCAGCTTAGATCGGACTGGCTATGGCTACACCTTC
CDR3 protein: CASSLDRTGYGYTF

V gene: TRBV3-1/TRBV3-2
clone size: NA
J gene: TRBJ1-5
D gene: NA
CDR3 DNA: TGTGCCAGCAGCCAGAGAAGAAGCAATCAGCCCCAGCATTTT
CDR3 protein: CASSQRRSNQPQHF

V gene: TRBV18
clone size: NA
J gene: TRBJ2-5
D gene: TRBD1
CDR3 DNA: TGTGCCAGCTCTCCATTCCCAGGGACAGCCCAAGAGACCCAGTACTTC
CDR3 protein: CASSPFPGTAQETQYF

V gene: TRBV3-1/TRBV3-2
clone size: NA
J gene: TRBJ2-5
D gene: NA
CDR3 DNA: TGTGCCAGCCGATCGGGTTGGGGAGGATACGAGACCCAGTACTTC
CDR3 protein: CASRSGWGGYETQYF

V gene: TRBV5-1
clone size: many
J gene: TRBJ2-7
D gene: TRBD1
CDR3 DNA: TGCGCCAGCAGCTTGCCAGGACAGGGTTTCCACGAGCAGTACTTC
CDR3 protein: CASSLPGQGFHEQYF

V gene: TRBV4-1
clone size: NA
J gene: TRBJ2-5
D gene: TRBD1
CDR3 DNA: TGCGCCAGCAGCCATCCGGGACAGGCACAAGAGACCCAGTACTTC
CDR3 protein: CASSHPGQAQETQYF

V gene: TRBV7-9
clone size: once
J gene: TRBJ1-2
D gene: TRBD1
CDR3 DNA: TGTGCCAGCAGCGAGCAGGGGGACGGAGGCTACACCTTC
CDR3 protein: CASSEQGDGGYTF

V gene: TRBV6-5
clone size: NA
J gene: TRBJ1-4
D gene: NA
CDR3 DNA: TGTGCCAGCAGAAGAGCAGGGGAAACTAATGAAAAACTGTTTTTT
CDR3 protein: CASRRAGETNEKLFF

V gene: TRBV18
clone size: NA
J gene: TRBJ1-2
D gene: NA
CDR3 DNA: TGTGCCAGCTCACCCTCAGTGGACACATACTATGGCTACACCTTC
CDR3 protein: CASSPSVDTYYGYTF

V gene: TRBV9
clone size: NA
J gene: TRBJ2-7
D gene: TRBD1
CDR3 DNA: TGTGCCAGCAGCAGACGGGACAGCTCCTACGAGCAGTACTTC
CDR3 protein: CASSRRDSSYEQYF

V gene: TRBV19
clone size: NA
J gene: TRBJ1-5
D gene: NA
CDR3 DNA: TGTGCCAGTAGTATATTTTCAGGGGATGAGCCCCAGCATTTT
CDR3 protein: CASSIFSGDEPQHF

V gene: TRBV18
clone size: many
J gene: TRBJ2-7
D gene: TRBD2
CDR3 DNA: TGTGCCAGCTCACTCAGCTCTAGCGGGGGGTCAGGCGAGCAGTACTTC
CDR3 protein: CASSLSSSGGSGEQYF

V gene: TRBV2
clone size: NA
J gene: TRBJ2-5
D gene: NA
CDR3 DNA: TGTGCCAGCAGTGAGGGTAGCGTAAGGGAAGAGACCCAGTACTTC
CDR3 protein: CASSEGSVREETQYF

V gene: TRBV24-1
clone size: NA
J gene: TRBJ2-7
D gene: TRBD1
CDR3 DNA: TGTGCCACCCAGGGACAGTCCTACGAGCAGTACTTC
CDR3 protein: CATQGQSYEQYF

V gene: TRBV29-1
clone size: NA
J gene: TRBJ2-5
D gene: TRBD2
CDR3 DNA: TGCAGCGTTGAACCACTAGCGGGAGGGTTAGAGACCCAGTACTTC
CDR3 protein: CSVEPLAGGLETQYF

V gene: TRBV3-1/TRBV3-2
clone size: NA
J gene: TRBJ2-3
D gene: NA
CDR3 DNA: TGTGCCAGCAGCCAAGATCAAGGGAGGACGCAGTATTTT
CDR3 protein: CASSQDQGRTQYF

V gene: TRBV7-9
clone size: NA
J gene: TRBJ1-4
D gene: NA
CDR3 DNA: TGTGCCAGCAGCTTCCGACAGAGTAATGAAAAACTGTTTTTT
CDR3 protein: CASSFRQSNEKLFF

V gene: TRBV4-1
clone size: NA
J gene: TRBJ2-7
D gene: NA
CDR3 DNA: TGCGCCAGCAGCCAAGGGCTCCAGAACTACGAGCAGTACTTC
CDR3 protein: CASSQGLQNYEQYF

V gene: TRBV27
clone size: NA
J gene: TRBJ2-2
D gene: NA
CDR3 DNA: TGTGCCAGTCAGGACTGGAACACCGGGGAGCTGTTTTTT
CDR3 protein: CASQDWNTGELFF

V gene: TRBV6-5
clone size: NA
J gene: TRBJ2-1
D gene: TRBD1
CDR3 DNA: TGTGCCAGCAGATCGGACAGGTCTTCCTACAATGAGCAGTTCTTC
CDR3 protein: CASRSDRSSYNEQFF

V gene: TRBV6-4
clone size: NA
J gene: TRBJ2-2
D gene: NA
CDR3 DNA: TGTGCCAGCAGTCGACAACAGGGAGAAGGGGAGCTGTTTTTT
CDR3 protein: CASSRQQGEGELFF

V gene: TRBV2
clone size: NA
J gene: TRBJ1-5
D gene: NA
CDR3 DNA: TGTGCCAGCAGTGCGTCGCAGTTTAATCAGCCCCAGCATTTT
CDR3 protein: CASSASQFNQPQHF

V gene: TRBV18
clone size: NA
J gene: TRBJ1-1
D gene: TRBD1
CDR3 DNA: TGTGCCAGCTCACAATCGACAGGGGAAACTGAAGCTTTCTTT
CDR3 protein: CASSQSTGETEAFF

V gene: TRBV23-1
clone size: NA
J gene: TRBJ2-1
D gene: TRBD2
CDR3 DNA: TGCGCCAGCAGTCGCTCGTTAGCGGGAGGGCCCAATGAGCAGTTCTTC
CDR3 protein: CASSRSLAGGPNEQFF

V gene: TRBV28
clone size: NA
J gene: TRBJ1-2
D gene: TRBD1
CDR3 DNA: TGTGCCAGCAGTCCCGACAGGGGTTACTATGGCTACACCTTC
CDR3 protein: CASSPDRGYYGYTF

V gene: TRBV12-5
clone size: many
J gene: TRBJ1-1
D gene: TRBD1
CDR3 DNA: TGTGCTAGTGGCCGGGACAGGGTTGGTGAAGCTTTCTTT
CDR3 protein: CASGRDRVGEAFF

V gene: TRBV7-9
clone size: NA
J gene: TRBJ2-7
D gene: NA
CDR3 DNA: TGTGCCAGCAGCTTACAAGTAGGGGAACGGCAGTACTTC
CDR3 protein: CASSLQVGERQYF

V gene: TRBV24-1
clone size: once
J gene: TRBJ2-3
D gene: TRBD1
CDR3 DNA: TGTGCCACCAGTGACCCCGTGAGAAGGGGGCTCACAGATACGCAGTATTTT
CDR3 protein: CATSDPVRRGLTDTQYF

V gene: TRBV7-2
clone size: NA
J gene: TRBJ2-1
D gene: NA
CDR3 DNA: TGTGCCAGCAGACTTAGCGGCGATGAGCAGTTCTTC
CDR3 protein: CASRLSGDEQFF

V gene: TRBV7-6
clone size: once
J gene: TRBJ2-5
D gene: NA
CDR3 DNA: TGTGCCAGCAGCTTAGCGAGGGGGTTAAGAGAGACCCAGTACTTC
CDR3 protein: CASSLARGLRETQYF

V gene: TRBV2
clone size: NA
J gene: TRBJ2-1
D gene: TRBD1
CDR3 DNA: TGTGCCAGCAGTGAGAGACAGGGGAAAGATGAGCAGTTCTTC
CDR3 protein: CASSERQGKDEQFF

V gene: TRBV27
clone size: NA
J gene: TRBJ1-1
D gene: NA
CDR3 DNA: TGTGCCAGCAGTAAAGCGGAGAACACTGAAGCTTTCTTT
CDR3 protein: CASSKAENTEAFF

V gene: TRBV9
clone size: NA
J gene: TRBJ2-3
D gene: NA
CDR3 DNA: TGTGCCAGCAGCGTTAGTCCGTCTAGCACAGATACGCAGTATTTT
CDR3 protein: CASSVSPSSTDTQYF

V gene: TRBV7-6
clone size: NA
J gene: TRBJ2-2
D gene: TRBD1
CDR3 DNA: TGTGCCAGCAGCGTCCGACAGGGGGCCAACACCGGGGAGCTGTTTTTT
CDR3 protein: CASSVRQGANTGELFF

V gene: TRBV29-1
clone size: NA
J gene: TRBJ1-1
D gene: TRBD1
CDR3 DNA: TGCAGCGTACAACGGACAGGGAGCTTCACTGAAGCTTTCTTT
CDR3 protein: CSVQRTGSFTEAFF

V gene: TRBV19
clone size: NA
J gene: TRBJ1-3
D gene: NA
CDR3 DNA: TGTGCCAGTAGCACAAGTATCAAATCTGGAAACACCATATATTTT
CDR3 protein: CASSTSIKSGNTIYF

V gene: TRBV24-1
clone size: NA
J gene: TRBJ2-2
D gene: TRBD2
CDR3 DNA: TGTGCCACCAGCGACCTGACTAGCGGGGGTGCCGGGGAGCTGTTTTTT
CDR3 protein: CATSDLTSGGAGELFF